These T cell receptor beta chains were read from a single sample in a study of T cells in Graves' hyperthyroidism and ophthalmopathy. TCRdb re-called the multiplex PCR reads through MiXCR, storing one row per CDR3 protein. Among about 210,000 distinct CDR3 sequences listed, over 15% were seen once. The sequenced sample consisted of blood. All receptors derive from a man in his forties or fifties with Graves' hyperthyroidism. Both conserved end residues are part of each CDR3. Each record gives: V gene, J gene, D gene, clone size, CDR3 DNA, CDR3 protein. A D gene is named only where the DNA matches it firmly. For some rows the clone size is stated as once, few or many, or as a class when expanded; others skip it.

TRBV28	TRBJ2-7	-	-	TGTGCCAGCAGTATCGACATCGACGGAACCTACGAGCAGTACTTC	CASSIDIDGTYEQYF
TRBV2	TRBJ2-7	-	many	TGTGCCAGCAGGGACAGTACCTACGAGCAGTACTTC	CASRDSTYEQYF
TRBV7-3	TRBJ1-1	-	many	TGTGCCAGCAGCTTTTCCCCCGAGGGTCGCACTGAAGCTTTCTTT	CASSFSPEGRTEAFF
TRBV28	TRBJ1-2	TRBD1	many	TGTGCCACCAGGACAGGGGATTACTATGGCTACACCTTC	CATRTGDYYGYTF
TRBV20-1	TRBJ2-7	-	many	TGCAGTGCTCGGACACCCGCCCAGTACGAGCAGTACTTC	CSARTPAQYEQYF
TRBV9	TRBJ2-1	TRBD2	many	TGTGCCAGCAGCGCGGGAGGGAGCTCCTACAATGAGCAGTTCTTC	CASSAGGSSYNEQFF
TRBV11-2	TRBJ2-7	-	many	TGTGCCAGCAGCCCGGGGGCTAGGGTCGGTGAGCAGTACTTC	CASSPGARVGEQYF
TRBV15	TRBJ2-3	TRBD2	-	TGTGCCACCAGCAGAGATTCACCACTAGCGGGAGGGCCTAGACATACAGATACGCAGTATTTT	CATSRDSPLAGGPRHTDTQYF
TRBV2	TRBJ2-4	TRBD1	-	TGTGCCAGCCGGATACAGGGGGCGGGGGACATTCAGTACTTC	CASRIQGAGDIQYF
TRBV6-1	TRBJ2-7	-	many	TGTGCCAGCAGTGGCCCGGGGCATAGCGGCTCCTACGAGCAGTACTTC	CASSGPGHSGSYEQYF
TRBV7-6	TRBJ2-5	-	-	TGTGCCAGCAGCTCTCCCCTAAGGGACATTCAAGAGACCCAGTACTTC	CASSSPLRDIQETQYF
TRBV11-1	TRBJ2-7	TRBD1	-	TGTGCCAGCAGCTTTACAGGGGGCGGAGGCACCTACGAGCAGTACTTC	CASSFTGGGGTYEQYF
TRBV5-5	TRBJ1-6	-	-	TGTGCCAGCAGCTCCGATTGGACTGGGCGGAATTCACCCCTCCACTTT	CASSSDWTGRNSPLHF
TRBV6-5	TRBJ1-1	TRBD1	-	TGTGCCAGCAGTTATCGCGGGACAGGGAACACTGAAGCTTTCTTT	CASSYRGTGNTEAFF
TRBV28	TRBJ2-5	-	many	TGTGCCATCGAGGGGTTCGAGACCCAGTACTTC	CAIEGFETQYF
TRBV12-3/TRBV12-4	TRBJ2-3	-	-	TGTGCCAGCAGCACGATGCGAGCCACAGATACGCAGTATTTT	CASSTMRATDTQYF
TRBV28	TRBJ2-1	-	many	TGTGCCAGCAGTTATCAGCGGTACAGAGCAGACAATGAGCAGTTCTTC	CASSYQRYRADNEQFF
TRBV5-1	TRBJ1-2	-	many	TGCGCCAGCAGCTTGAGGTCGGGGAACTATGGCTACACCTTC	CASSLRSGNYGYTF
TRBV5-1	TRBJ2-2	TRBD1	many	TGCGCCAGCTTTACGGGACAGGGAAAGACCGGGGAGCTGTTTTTT	CASFTGQGKTGELFF
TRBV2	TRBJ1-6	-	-	TGTGCCAGCAGCCCAGCCTCACCCCTCCACTTT	CASSPASPLHF
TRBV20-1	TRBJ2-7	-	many	TGCAGTGCTAGAGATCTTAGGGACCCGCGCCTCGAGCAGTACTTC	CSARDLRDPRLEQYF
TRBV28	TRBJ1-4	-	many	TGTGCCAGCAGTCCCCTTAATGAGGGCTTCGAAAAACTGTTTTTT	CASSPLNEGFEKLFF
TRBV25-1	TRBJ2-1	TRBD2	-	TGTGCCAGCAGAAATGGCATAAGCGGGAGGGCCAACAATGAGCAGTTCTTC	CASRNGISGRANNEQFF
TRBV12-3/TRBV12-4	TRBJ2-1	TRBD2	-	TGTGCCAGCAGTCGGACTAGCGGGAGTAGGTCCTACAATGAGCAGTTCTTC	CASSRTSGSRSYNEQFF
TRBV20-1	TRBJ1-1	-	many	TGCAGTGCTTTTAAGACAGGTAGTGAAAACACTGAAGCTTTCTTT	CSAFKTGSENTEAFF
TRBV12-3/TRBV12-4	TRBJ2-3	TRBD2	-	TGTGCCAGCAGTTACGCCCGAGGACTAGCAGTTACCTCCACAGATACGCAGTATTTT	CASSYARGLAVTSTDTQYF
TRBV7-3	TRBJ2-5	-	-	TGTGCCAGCAGCTTCCGGGGAATTGGGGAGACCCAGTACTTC	CASSFRGIGETQYF
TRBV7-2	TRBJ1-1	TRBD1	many	TGTGCCAGCAGCTCTGGGACAGGGGCTCTGGGTACTGAAGCTTTCTTT	CASSSGTGALGTEAFF